Given below is one T cell receptor beta chain in context. The antigen is unknown. This specimen belongs to a study of cytomegalovirus exposure and HLA in healthy donors. This PCR relied on a set of 60 Vbeta primers and 13 Jbeta primers. TCRdb's copy holds only in-frame clones and misses some; the assay was immunoSEQ multiplex PCR. The table has some 110,000 clones, around 78% seen once. Findings and caveats of the study: An apparent linkage of common viral pathogens to several of the most significant clusters emerged in a later analysis. The availability of immune exposure information extended only to CMV serostatus. It was approximately 160 TCR beta chains that were listed as cytomegalovirus-associated.

This CDR3 spans 18 amino acids. Germline trimming cut 8 bases from V and 2 bases from J; bases unmatched to any gene: 15. This TCR came from a man aged 35-49 years in good health and CMV-seronegative. The J gene is TRBJ1-5, the V gene TRBV23-1, with 10 nucleotides matching TRBD1. TRBV23-1 is reported as an ORF; its role is uncertain. Sample: PBMCs. Written as DNA, the CDR3 is TGCGCCAGCCCGAAGGCGGGGACAGGGGAACCAGGCAATCAGCCCCAGCATTTT. It translates to CASPKAGTGEPGNQPQHF.